This T cell receptor beta chain is from a study of beta chain features in type 1 diabetes. The authors reverse transcribed all of the isolated RNA, so sequencing captured expressed TCRB transcripts. Produced via immunoSEQ multiplex PCR; TCRdb's table is partial and in-frame only. The sample has under 900,000 clones, roughly 15% seen once; the top ten hold 0.023%. Findings of the study overall: Healthy donors had naive, central memory and Treg TCRB repertoires that appeared less similar than those seen among patients.

The V end lost 3 bases, the J end lost 4 bases, and 22 bases lay between the germline ends. This CDR3 comprises 17 residues. The germline CDR1 and CDR2 sequences are SGHTA and FQGNSA. Concerning this clone: What it recognizes is unknown.

The chain couples TRBV7-2 to TRBJ2-7, with D unresolved. The source is a woman aged 18-35 years in good health. Sequencing was performed on naive CD4+ T cells from blood. CDR3 loop: CASSLFFKRIPPYEQYF. The CDR3 DNA is TGTGCCAGCAGCTTGTTCTTCAAAAGGATCCCTCCTTACGAGCAGTACTTC.